This TCR beta chain was obtained from a study of cytomegalovirus exposure and HLA in healthy donors. PCR primers comprised 60 Vbeta and 13 Jbeta primers. Method: immunoSEQ multiplex PCR; TCRdb's copy keeps in-frame clones and lacks some. The sample consists of roughly 180,000 clones, roughly 80% of them appearing once. The CDR3 contains 13 residues. Germline V gene lookup returns CDR1 MDHEN and CDR2 SYDVKM. Trimming took off 3 bases at V and 10 bases at J, with 13 bases between the two ends. Study-level points and caveats: Per published accounts, TCR beta sequences correctly predicted the HLA-A and HLA-B alleles of most subjects. Segments of the TCR beta V type were, in most cases, productive about 90% or about 30% of the time in an earlier analysis. Follow-up analysis found HLA locus-dependent TCR association rates, highest for DRB1 and lowest for HLA-C.

With regard to this clone: Its antigen is not known.

Sequencing was performed on PBMCs. The chain employs TRBV28 and TRBJ1-5; D might be TRBD1 (5 bases). The sequence was collected from a woman between 18 and 29 years old in good health and CMV-seronegative. The CDR3 region is CASSLGPREPQHF. The DNA for the CDR3 is TGTGCCAGCAGTTTGGGTCCCAGGGAACCCCAGCATTTT.